These 27 T cell receptor beta chains came from one sample sequenced in a study of blood T cell repertoires in COVID-19. Clones were sequenced by immunoSEQ multiplex PCR, and TCRdb holds only the in-frame ones, with some missing. The data show 100,000 to 150,000 clones, 65% to 90% seen once. Specimen: peripheral blood. These receptors were collected from a man older than 75 with active or convalescent COVID-19.

The J gene is TRBJ1-4, the V gene TRBV5-1; 7 positions match TRBD1. There are 15 residues in the CDR3. J was trimmed by 8 bases and V by 3 bases; bases with no gene match: 10. Germline V lookup: CDR1 SGHRS, CDR2 YFSETQ. The CDR3: CASSSTQGTREKLFF. The CDR3 nucleotides are TGCGCCAGCAGCTCAACACAGGGGACTAGGGAAAAACTGTTTTTT.

V gene TRBV7-9 combines with J gene TRBJ1-1, with D possibly TRBD1 on 6 matching bases. Per germline, CDR1 SEHNR and CDR2 FQNEAQ (reference sequence). Trimming removed 5 bases at V and 4 bases at J, with 14 bases between. The CDR3 has 14 residues. CDR3 sequence: CASSLRGGSTEAFF. In nucleotides, the CDR3 is TGTGCCAGCAGCCTCAGGGGCGGGAGCACTGAAGCTTTCTTT.

The V and J genes are TRBV6-5 and TRBJ2-2; 7 nucleotides agree with TRBD1. The CDR3 consists of 15 residues. The V gene end was trimmed by 6 bases and the J gene end by 5 bases; junction bases not matched to a gene: 9. Germline V gene sequence: CDR1 MNHEY, CDR2 SVGAGI. The CDR3 loop is CASRRQGWRTGELFF. DNA for the CDR3: TGTGCCAGCAGAAGACAGGGTTGGCGAACCGGGGAGCTGTTTTTT.

The chain couples TRBV4-2 to TRBJ1-1; D may be TRBD1 (5 bases). The germline V and J ends were trimmed by 0 bases and 1 base, with 18 bases remaining between them. CDR1 and CDR2 from the germline V gene are LGHNA and YNFKEQ. The CDR3 contains 18 residues. For the CDR3, the DNA is TGTGCCAGCAGCCAAGAAACCCCGGACGGGACTGAGAACACTGAAGCTTTCTTT. It is translated as CASSQETPDGTENTEAFF.

This sequence joins TRBV4-1 and TRBJ1-2, with D maybe TRBD1 (6 bases). Germline CDR1 is MGHRA and CDR2 is YSYEKL. The CDR3 is 16 residues long. V was shortened by 1 base and J by 4 bases, with 16 bases between the two germline ends. CDR3 residues: CASSQGFIRGPYGYTF. CDR3 coding DNA: TGCGCCAGCAGCCAAGGGTTCATCAGGGGACCCTATGGCTACACCTTC.

V and J are TRBV5-6 and TRBJ1-2; no definite D call. This CDR3 is 16 amino acids long. The V end lost 5 bases, the J end lost 4 bases, and 21 bases lay between the germline ends. Germline assignment: CDR1 SGHDT and CDR2 YYEEEE. CDR3 sequence (DNA): TGTGCCAGCAGTCTTCGGGTGACAACGAGGGTCTATGGCTACACCTTC. Translating gives CASSLRVTTRVYGYTF.

This clone appeared a few times. The CDR3 sequence is CASSRPLAGGDTDTQYF. DNA of the CDR3: TGTGCCAGCAGTCGGCCGTTAGCGGGAGGGGACACAGATACGCAGTATTTT. The chain links TRBV7-6 to TRBJ2-3; 11 bases match TRBD2. Trimming took 6 bases from V and 2 from J; bases not matched to a gene: 10. Germline V gene data show CDR1 as SGHVS and CDR2 as FNYEAQ. CDR3 length equals 17 residues.

The V gene is TRBV10-3, the J gene TRBJ2-5; D not certain. This CDR3 has 13 residues. The germline gives CDR1 ENHRY, CDR2 SYGVKD. Trimming removed 0 bases from V and 5 bases from J, with 7 bases in between. The CDR3 region is CAISESADETQYF. Written as DNA, the CDR3 is TGTGCCATCAGTGAGTCGGCGGATGAGACCCAGTACTTC.

This clone was seen only once. The chain is built from TRBV25-1 and TRBJ2-7, with 9 bases that match TRBD1. CDR1 and CDR2 (germline): MGHDK, SYGVNS. V trimming: 1 base; J trimming: 3 bases; junction bases outside the gene matches: 4. This CDR3 has 15 residues. The CDR3 here is CASSELGQGNYEQYF. CDR3 in DNA: TGTGCCAGCAGTGAATTGGGACAGGGAAACTACGAGCAGTACTTC.

This clone turned up a few times. This chain uses TRBV11-2 with TRBJ2-2, with D tentatively TRBD1 (5 bases). Germline lookup yields CDR1 SGHAT and CDR2 FQNNGV. Trimming left V 6 bases short and J 7 bases short, with 15 bases between. The CDR3 runs 14 residues. The CDR3 DNA sequence: TGTGCCAGCAGTTTGGGTAGGGGAATCGGGGAGCTGTTTTTT. Amino acid sequence: CASSLGRGIGELFF.

This clone has just a few counts. The V gene is TRBV5-4, the J gene TRBJ1-2, with D perhaps matching TRBD1 (6 bases). This CDR3 is built from 14 residues. V lost 4 bases and J 6 bases, leaving 16 bases between the germline ends. In germline, CDR1 is SGHNT, CDR2 YYREEE (reference sequence). The CDR3 region has the DNA TGTGCCAGCAGCCATGACGGGGGGGCGCATGGCTACACCTTC. It specifies CASSHDGGAHGYTF.

This sequence joins TRBV29-1 and TRBJ2-7; 10 positions agree with TRBD1. Germline values: CDR1 SQVTM, CDR2 ANQGSEA. This CDR3 has 14 amino acids. The J segment lost 2 bases and the V segment lost 5 bases, leaving 6 bases of the junction unmatched. CDR3 region: CSVTDRGRPYEQYF. The CDR3 region has the DNA TGCAGCGTTACCGACAGGGGGCGTCCCTACGAGCAGTACTTC.

The V call is TRBV18, the J call TRBJ1-6; 7 bases agree with TRBD1. The CDR3 runs 16 residues. V trimming: 3 bases; J trimming: 5 bases; junction bases outside the gene matches: 7. CDR1 is KGHSH and CDR2 is LQKENI in the germline V gene. CDR3 DNA: TGTGCCAGCTCACCGTTACCGGGACAGAATAATTCACCCCTCCACTTT. Its protein is CASSPLPGQNNSPLHF.

J is TRBJ1-2 and V is TRBV10-3, with 10 bases aligning to TRBD1. The V gene's germline CDR1 is ENHRY and CDR2 SYGVKD. V dropped 11 bases and J dropped 2; count of bases not matched to a gene: 5. This CDR3 is 13 amino acids long. In DNA, the CDR3 is TGTGCCGTTGGGACAGGGGTGAACTATGGCTACACCTTC. Its translation is CAVGTGVNYGYTF.

The chain has TRBV5-5 and TRBJ2-3, with D tentatively TRBD2 (7 bases). Between the trimmed V and J ends, which lost 2 bases and 6 bases, there was a span of 13 bases. CDR1 is SGHKS, CDR2 YYEKEE, per germline (reference sequence). This CDR3 spans 14 amino acids. The CDR3 nucleotides read TGTGCCAGCAGCTTAGTTGCGGGGGCTGATACGCAGTATTTT. Protein: CASSLVAGADTQYF.

The rearrangement uses TRBV14 and TRBJ2-1, with 9 nucleotides matching TRBD1. This CDR3 is 16 amino acids long. The V gene's germline CDR1 is SGHDN and CDR2 FVKESK. J gave up 6 bases and V 1 base, and 7 bases lay outside the gene matches. The CDR3 loop reads CASSQAGDRASNEQFF. CDR3 coding DNA: TGTGCCAGCAGCCAAGCCGGGGACAGGGCCTCCAATGAGCAGTTCTTC.

The V and J genes are TRBV5-1 and TRBJ2-1, with 8 bases matching TRBD2. The CDR3 covers 15 residues. The J segment lost 7 bases and the V segment lost 0 bases, leaving 6 bases of the junction unmatched. The germline V gene has CDR1 SGHRS and CDR2 YFSETQ. The CDR3 DNA sequence: TGCGCCAGCAGCTTGGCCCGGCGGGGGGTTAATGAGCAGTTCTTC. It yields the protein CASSLARRGVNEQFF.

J is TRBJ1-4 and V is TRBV2; D unresolved. This CDR3 region has 13 residues. Deletions cut 3 bases from V and 5 bases from J, with 7 bases between. Germline CDR1 reads SNHLY; CDR2 reads FYNNEI. CDR3 sequence: CASSDAVNEKLFF. As DNA, the CDR3 is TGTGCCAGCAGTGACGCAGTCAATGAAAAACTGTTTTTT.

This clone was picked up a small number of times. This sequence joins TRBV6-6 and TRBJ2-2; 7 bases are a match to TRBD1. The V gene end was trimmed by 6 bases and the J gene end by 5 bases; junction bases not matched to a gene: 12. Germline CDR1 and CDR2: MNHNY and SVGAGI (reference sequence). This CDR3 has 16 amino acids. The CDR3 sequence: CASSRRGGEVTGELFF. CDR3 DNA sequence: TGTGCCAGCAGCCGGAGAGGGGGCGAGGTAACCGGGGAGCTGTTTTTT.

This clone was counted only a few times. The chain carries TRBV9 and TRBJ1-3; D is perhaps TRBD1 (6 bases). Germline V gene sequence: CDR1 SGDLS, CDR2 YYNGEE. The V gene lost 2 bases and the J gene lost 8 bases, with 11 bases spanning the gap. This CDR3 region has 13 residues. The CDR3 reads CASSVDSWDTIYF. DNA for the CDR3: TGTGCCAGCAGCGTGGACAGTTGGGACACCATATATTTT.

The gene calls are TRBV27 and TRBJ2-5; weak D call: TRBD1 (5 bases). This CDR3 contains 16 residues. Trimming left V 3 bases short and J 4 bases short, with 18 bases between. CDR1 is MNHEY and CDR2 is SMNVEV in the germline V gene (reference sequence). CDR3 nucleotide sequence: TGTGCCAGCAGTTTGGTGGCCGGACACTTTTCAGAGACCCAGTACTTC. This translates into CASSLVAGHFSETQYF.

There are a few counts of this clone. The sample has other DNA sequences that encode this CDR3 too. This chain connects TRBV12-3 or TRBV12-4 to TRBJ1-1; D gene uncertain. The CDR3 runs to 13 residues. Trimming took off 6 bases at V and 1 base at J, with 9 bases between the two ends. The CDR3, as DNA: TGTGCCAGCAGCCTCCTAAGGAACACTGAAGCTTTCTTT. It codes for CASSLLRNTEAFF.

The chain has TRBV4-2 and TRBJ2-5; 8 bases fit TRBD2. The CDR3 runs 18 residues. CDR1 LGHNA and CDR2 YNFKEQ come from the germline V gene. V shed 4 bases and J 5 bases; nucleotides not matched to a gene: 18. In DNA, the CDR3 is TGTGCCAGCAGCCCCGCGGCTCCGGGACTAGAAAGGGGGGAGACCCAGTACTTC. Translating it yields CASSPAAPGLERGETQYF.

The gene calls are TRBV7-3 and TRBJ2-5; 8 bases align to TRBD2. Germline V gene sequence: CDR1 SGHTA, CDR2 FQGTGA. The CDR3 extends over 15 amino acids. The ends lost 5 bases at V and 5 bases at J; junction bases unmatched: 10. In nucleotides, the CDR3 is TGTGCCAGCAGCCCCCAGCGGGGGCCACCCGAGACCCAGTACTTC. Encoded protein: CASSPQRGPPETQYF. The full variable domain, completed using reference TRBV7-3 and TRBJ2-5, is GAGVSQTPSNKVTEKGKYVELRCDPISGHTALYWYRQSLGQGPEFLIYFQGTGAADDSGLPNDRFFAVRPEGSVSTLKIQRTERGDSAVYLCASSPQRGPPETQYFGPGTRLLVL.

The gene calls are TRBV5-1 and TRBJ1-4; 10 bases are shared with TRBD1. The CDR3 is 13 residues long. V lost 4 bases to trimming and J lost 8 bases; unmatched junction nucleotides: 2. Looked up from germline, CDR1 is SGHRS and CDR2 is YFSETQ. CDR3 protein: CASSRDRGEKLFF. DNA of the CDR3: TGCGCCAGCAGCCGGGACAGGGGAGAAAAACTGTTTTTT.

This chain joins TRBV11-2 and TRBJ2-5, with TRBD1 matching 11 bases. The junction had 7 bases not matched to a gene; V was cut back by 5 bases and J by 5 bases. Germline CDR1 reads SGHAT; CDR2 reads FQNNGV. This CDR3 is built from 15 residues. The CDR3 here is CASSLGQGAMETQYF. The DNA of the CDR3 is TGTGCCAGCAGCCTCGGACAGGGGGCTATGGAGACCCAGTACTTC.

The chain recombines TRBV6-5 with TRBJ2-1; TRBD2 matches 12 bases. Germline assignment: CDR1 MNHEY and CDR2 SVGAGI. V lost 4 bases, J lost 6 bases, and 7 bases stayed unmatched. There are 16 residues in the CDR3. This chain's CDR3 is CASSSLAGGPVNEQFF. In DNA form, the CDR3 reads TGTGCCAGCAGTTCCCTAGCGGGGGGGCCGGTCAATGAGCAGTTCTTC.